The 18 T cell receptor beta chains in this list originate from one sample, sequenced in a study of T cell repertoires in cytomegalovirus infection. TCRdb recomputed calls from the reads with MiXCR, one row per CDR3 protein. Of some 350,000 distinct CDR3 sequences listed, almost 30% are singletons. No cognate antigen is known for these TCRs. The specimen was cultured PBMCs, collected from culture after CMV antigen stimulation. The receptors were gathered from a human donor in good health (CMV status not recorded). Some clones in this sample may be carry-over from other donors' samples.

The V and J genes are TRBV7-9 and TRBJ2-7, with D possibly TRBD2 on 6 matching bases. CDR3 length equals 16 residues. Germline CDR1 and CDR2: SEHNR and FQNEAQ (reference sequence). Trimming pared 1 base from V and 0 bases from J, leaving 13 bases between. The CDR3 coding sequence is TGTGCCAGCAGCTTAGTCAACCTAGCGCCCTCCTACGAGCAGTACTTC. Protein: CASSLVNLAPSYEQYF.

This clonotype appeared a few times. The chain links TRBV12-3 or TRBV12-4 to TRBJ1-5; 9 bases line up with TRBD1. The CDR3 extends over 16 amino acids. Trimming removed 4 bases from V and 7 bases from J; junction bases left unmatched: 11. CDR3 nucleotides: TGTGCCAGCAGTTCCCGACAGGGGGACATCGGGCAGCCCCAGCATTTT. Translated: CASSSRQGDIGQPQHF.

This clonotype was observed at least ten times. For the CDR3, the DNA is TGCGCCAGCAGCTGGGTGGCACCCCAATACAATGAGCAGTTCTTC. The encoded protein is CASSWVAPQYNEQFF. The V gene is TRBV5-1, the J gene TRBJ2-1; no definite D call. The CDR3 sequence is 15 residues long. The V end was cut by 3 bases, the J end by 4 bases, with 14 bases between. Germline CDR1 SGHRS, CDR2 YFSETQ. The whole variable domain, filled in from reference TRBV5-1 and TRBJ2-1, reads KAGVTQTPRYLIKTRGQQVTLSCSPISGHRSVSWYQQTPGQGLQFLFEYFSETQRNKGNFPGRFSGRQFSNSRSEMNVSTLELGDSALYLCASSWVAPQYNEQFFGPGTRLTVL.

This clonotype occurred a few times. The chain links TRBV3-1 to TRBJ2-2, with 7 positions matching TRBD2. Trimming at V came to 0 bases and at J to 7 bases, leaving 8 bases not matched to a gene. Germline lookup yields CDR1 LGHDT and CDR2 YNNKEL (reference sequence). This CDR3 region has 16 residues. CDR3 protein: CASSQETWTSGGELFF. Written as DNA, the CDR3 is TGTGCCAGCAGCCAAGAAACCTGGACTAGTGGCGGGGAGCTGTTTTTT.

The chain recombines TRBV12-5 with TRBJ1-1, with 11 bases lining up with TRBD1. CDR1 LGHNT and CDR2 FRNRAP come from the germline V gene. CDR3 length: 16 residues. V lost 6 bases, J lost 5 bases, and 11 bases stayed unmatched. Here the CDR3 reads CASGRAGTGGGTEAFF. The CDR3 DNA sequence: TGTGCTAGTGGCCGTGCCGGGACAGGGGGAGGGACTGAAGCTTTCTTT. The full variable domain, rest sourced from reference TRBV12-5 and TRBJ1-1, is DARVTQTPRHKVTEMGQEVTMRCQPILGHNTVFWYRQTMMQGLELLAYFRNRAPLDDSGMPKDRFSAEMPDATLATLKIQPSEPRDSAVYFCASGRAGTGGGTEAFFGQGTRLTVV.

As regards this clonotype: The junction departs from germline at one end; a sequencing error may be responsible. The CDR3 loop reads CASSPYRGLLQAQHF. In DNA, the CDR3 is TGTGCCAGCTCACCATACAGGGGGCTCCTTCAGGCCCAGCATTTT. This chain uses TRBV18 with TRBJ1-5, with TRBD1 identical over 9 bases. The length of the CDR3 is 15 residues. Germline V CDR1 and CDR2: KGHSH, LQKENI.

This clonotype was recorded a few times. The chain combines TRBV11-2 with TRBJ1-1; D is unclear. The germline V and J ends were trimmed by 5 bases and 0 bases, with 13 bases remaining between them. The CDR3 totals 15 residues. Germline-derived CDR1 and CDR2 are SGHAT and FQNNGV. DNA for the CDR3: TGTGCCAGCAGCCGGCCCGGGATTCTGAACACTGAAGCTTTCTTT. This codes for CASSRPGILNTEAFF.

The chain uses TRBV7-6 and TRBJ1-2; 7 bases match TRBD1. Germline V CDR1 and CDR2: SGHVS, FNYEAQ. The CDR3 loop spans 13 amino acids. Trimming took 7 bases from V and 4 from J; bases not matched to a gene: 6. The DNA for the CDR3 is TGTGCCAGCACCCGGGACAGTTCCTATGGCTACACCTTC. It codes for CASTRDSSYGYTF.

The count of this clonotype is one. The chain couples TRBV7-9 to TRBJ2-7; D is unresolved. The CDR3 runs 12 residues. Per germline, CDR1 SEHNR and CDR2 FQNEAQ (reference sequence). V was clipped by 1 base and J by 6 bases, with 7 bases between them. The CDR3 sequence is CASSLVGSEQYF. CDR3 nucleotides: TGTGCCAGCAGCTTAGTTGGATCCGAGCAGTACTTC. Full variable domain (remainder filled in from reference TRBV7-9 and TRBJ2-7): DTGVSQNPRHKITKRGQNVTFRCDPISEHNRLYWYRQTLGQGPEFLTYFQNEAQLEKSRLLSDRFSAERPKGSFSTLEIQRTEQGDSAMYLCASSLVGSEQYFGPGTRLTVT.

CDR3 in amino acids: CAISGGTVANEQFF. The CDR3 DNA reads TGTGCCATCAGTGGTGGGACAGTAGCAAATGAGCAGTTCTTC. The chain carries TRBV10-3 and TRBJ2-1; 7 bases line up with TRBD1. The CDR3 spans 14 residues. The germline V gene encodes CDR1 ENHRY and CDR2 SYGVKD. V lost 4 bases and J lost 7; bases outside the gene matches: 7.

This rearrangement joins TRBV10-3 to TRBJ1-4, with D perhaps TRBD1 (6 bases). Germline V gene data show CDR1 as ENHRY and CDR2 as SYGVKD. The V and J ends lost 6 bases and 8 bases respectively, with 22 bases between them. The CDR3 covers 16 residues. The CDR3 DNA sequence: TGTGCCATCAGCTCGCCCACGGGGGGCGGAGAAGAAAAACTGTTTTTT. This sequence encodes CAISSPTGGGEEKLFF.

The V gene is TRBV7-3, the J gene TRBJ2-2, with a possible D match to TRBD1 (6 bases). The V gene's germline CDR1 is SGHTA and CDR2 FQGTGA. The V end lost 2 bases, the J end lost 1 base, and 11 bases lay between the germline ends. CDR3 length: 16 residues. The CDR3 DNA reads TGTGCCAGCAGCTTATCCCCACAGGGGAACACCGGGGAGCTGTTTTTT. Translated, it gives CASSLSPQGNTGELFF. The full variable domain, in which reference TRBV7-3 and TRBJ2-2 provide the parts outside the CDR3, is GAGVSQTPSNKVTEKGKYVELRCDPISGHTALYWYRQSLGQGPEFLIYFQGTGAADDSGLPNDRFFAVRPEGSVSTLKIQRTERGDSAVYLCASSLSPQGNTGELFFGEGSRLTVL.

This clonotype has more than one count but fewer than ten. This chain connects TRBV10-3 to TRBJ2-6; 9 bases align to TRBD2. Germline-derived CDR1 and CDR2 are ENHRY and SYGVKD. This CDR3 has 21 residues. Losses at the gene ends were 0 bases for V and 4 bases for J; bases not matched to a gene: 16. CDR3 region: CAISESTLVAGAQGGANVLTF. As DNA, the CDR3 is TGTGCCATCAGTGAGTCGACGCTGGTAGCGGGGGCCCAGGGCGGGGCCAACGTCCTGACTTTC.

This chain connects TRBV20-1 to TRBJ1-3; the match to TRBD1 covers 7 bases. CDR3 size: 16 residues. Germline V gene data show CDR1 as DFQATT and CDR2 as SNEGSKA (reference sequence). This CDR3 is CSAEGADKLSGNTIYF. In DNA form, the CDR3 reads TGCAGCGCGGAGGGGGCCGACAAGCTCTCTGGAAACACCATATATTTT.

V is TRBV20-1 and J is TRBJ1-2; 9 bases agree with TRBD1. Germline-derived CDR1 and CDR2 are DFQATT and SNEGSKA (reference sequence). V trimming: 1 base; J trimming: 4 bases; junction bases outside the gene matches: 10. The CDR3 is made up of 16 amino acids. CDR3 in DNA: TGCAGTGCTAGAGTTACAGGGGGCGCGTGGAGCTATGGCTACACCTTC. This sequence encodes CSARVTGGAWSYGYTF.

V is TRBV6-5 and J is TRBJ1-1; 7 nucleotides agree with TRBD1. Germline V gene lookup returns CDR1 MNHEY and CDR2 SVGAGI. The CDR3 sequence is 13 residues long. V shed 6 bases, J shed 3 bases, and the junction held 4 bases outside the gene matches. The CDR3 protein is CASRVQGYTEAFF. For the CDR3, the DNA is TGTGCCAGCAGAGTACAGGGGTACACTGAAGCTTTCTTT.

This clonotype was counted at least ten times. The CDR3 loop reads CASSPAGVNTEAFF. The CDR3 DNA follows: TGTGCCAGCAGTCCCGCAGGGGTGAACACTGAAGCTTTCTTT. The chain has TRBV7-3 and TRBJ1-1; the D gene is possibly TRBD1 (6 bases). This CDR3 is built from 14 residues. Trimming pared 6 bases from V and 0 bases from J, leaving 11 bases between. The germline CDR1 and CDR2 sequences are SGHTA and FQGTGA.

The CDR3 is CAGQGNTGELFF. Written as DNA, the CDR3 is TGTGCCGGACAGGGAAACACCGGGGAGCTGTTTTTT. The chain combines TRBV7-6 with TRBJ2-2, with TRBD1 identical over 8 bases. Looked up from germline, CDR1 is SGHVS and CDR2 is FNYEAQ. The CDR3 spans 12 residues. V lost 11 bases, J lost 2 bases, and 1 base stayed unmatched. Filled out from reference TRBV7-6 and TRBJ2-2, the complete variable domain reads GAGVSQSPRYKVTKRGQDVALRCDPISGHVSLYWYRQALGQGPEFLTYFNYEAQQDKSGLPNDRFSAERPEGSISTLTIQRTEQRDSAMYRCAGQGNTGELFFGEGSRLTVL.